The 22 T cell receptor beta chains below were found in one sample sequenced in a study of T cell responses to AZD1222 COVID-19 vaccine. Sequencing was performed with immunoSEQ multiplex PCR; in TCRdb, only in-frame clones are kept and a portion is missing. The sample lists about 110,000 clones, approximately 90% seen once, with about 3% in the top ten. The material sequenced was peripheral blood, taken on day 0 of MenACWY control vaccination. These receptors all stem from an adult in good health.

With regard to this clone: The junction departs from the called germline gene at one end, perhaps through a read error. The chain carries TRBV6-5 and TRBJ1-2; 9 bases map to TRBD1. The germline V gene encodes CDR1 MNHEY and CDR2 SVGAGI. There are 15 residues in the CDR3. The CDR3 sequence is CASSYSGTGNYGYTF. The DNA of the CDR3 is TGTGCCAGCAGCTACTCAGGGACAGGGAACTATGGCTACACCTTC.

The V gene is TRBV12-3 or TRBV12-4, the J gene TRBJ2-7; TRBD1 is a possible D gene (5 bases). This CDR3 has 13 residues. The germline V and J ends were trimmed by 3 bases and 2 bases, with 8 bases remaining between them. Here the CDR3 DNA reads TGTGCCAGCAGTTTTGGACAAGCCTACGAGCAGTACTTC. This codes for CASSFGQAYEQYF.

The chain is built from TRBV27 and TRBJ1-4; D gene ambiguous. Germline V gives CDR1 MNHEY, CDR2 SMNVEV (reference sequence). The CDR3 is made up of 16 amino acids. Trimming left V 3 bases short and J 0 bases short, with 11 bases between. CDR3 sequence reads: CASSLYSPTTNEKLFF. The CDR3 DNA reads TGTGCCAGCAGTTTGTACAGCCCTACAACTAATGAAAAACTGTTTTTT.

This clone was detected once. The genes are TRBV6-5 and TRBJ1-4; D may be TRBD1 (6 bases). Germline CDR1 reads MNHEY; CDR2 reads SVGAGI. The CDR3 runs to 15 residues. Trimming left V 5 bases short and J 8 bases short, with 18 bases between. The CDR3 spells CASSNTQGRREKLFF. As DNA, the CDR3 is TGTGCCAGCAGTAATACACAGGGAAGGCGAGAAAAACTGTTTTTT.

The chain employs TRBV5-5 and TRBJ1-6; 7 nucleotides align to TRBD1. The CDR3 is 14 residues long. Germline loops: CDR1 SGHKS, CDR2 YYEKEE (reference sequence). Germline trimming cut 1 base from V and 5 bases from J; bases unmatched to any gene: 0. The CDR3 spells CASSLTGDNSPLHF. The CDR3 coding sequence is TGTGCCAGCAGCTTGACAGGGGATAATTCACCCCTCCACTTT. Complete variable domain (other parts from reference TRBV5-5 and TRBJ1-6): DAGVTQSPTHLIKTRGQQVTLRCSPISGHKSVSWYQQVLGQGPQFIFQYYEKEERGRGNFPDRFSARQFPNYSSELNVNALLLGDSALYLCASSLTGDNSPLHFGNGTRLTVT.

The V call is TRBV4-1, the J call TRBJ1-1; possibly TRBD1 for D (5 bases). CDR3 size: 14 residues. The germline CDR1 and CDR2 sequences are MGHRA and YSYEKL. V was trimmed by 0 bases and J by 5 bases, leaving 10 bases between them. CDR3: CASSQEGRGTEAFF. For the CDR3, the DNA is TGCGCCAGCAGCCAAGAGGGGCGGGGAACTGAAGCTTTCTTT.

The chain couples TRBV6-2 or TRBV6-3 to TRBJ1-5; D may be TRBD1 (5 bases). Germline V gene data show CDR1 as MNHEY and CDR2 as SVGEGT. The V gene lost 6 bases and the J gene lost 7 bases, with 16 bases spanning the gap. The CDR3 totals 14 residues. This chain's CDR3 is CASSRPDILQPQHF. The CDR3 coding sequence is TGTGCCAGCAGCCGCCCGGACATATTGCAGCCCCAGCATTTT.

The chain has TRBV7-3 and TRBJ2-6; 12 bases fit TRBD2. V shed 5 bases and J 0 bases; nucleotides not matched to a gene: 5. This CDR3 has 18 residues. Germline V lookup: CDR1 SGHTA, CDR2 FQGTGA. CDR3 in DNA: TGTGCCAGCAGCATCGGACTAGCGGGACTCTCTGGGGCCAACGTCCTGACTTTC. It translates to CASSIGLAGLSGANVLTF.

The CDR3 region has the DNA TGTGCCAGCAGCTTAACCTCTACGACGCAGTACTTC. Protein sequence: CASSLTSTTQYF. The chain recombines TRBV11-2 with TRBJ2-7; D ambiguous. CDR3 length equals 12 residues. The V and J ends lost 2 bases and 9 bases respectively, with 11 bases between them. From germline, CDR1 is SGHAT and CDR2 FQNNGV.

The chain has TRBV7-3 and TRBJ2-7, with D perhaps matching TRBD2 (6 bases). V lost 5 bases and J lost 0, with 23 bases in between. The CDR3 length is 18 residues. The germline V gene encodes CDR1 SGHTA and CDR2 FQGTGA. In DNA, the CDR3 is TGTGCCAGCAGCCCCAATCCTGGCGCGGGGACTCTCTCCTACGAGCAGTACTTC. Its protein is CASSPNPGAGTLSYEQYF.

This sequence joins TRBV9 and TRBJ2-3; the D gene is possibly TRBD1 (6 bases). The CDR3 sequence is 14 residues long. V was cut by 0 bases and J by 4 bases, with 9 bases left in between. CDR1 SGDLS and CDR2 YYNGEE come from the germline V gene. CDR3 coding DNA: TGTGCCAGCAGCGTAGCCACAGGGTCAGATACGCAGTATTTT. Protein sequence: CASSVATGSDTQYF.

The V call is TRBV2, the J call TRBJ1-5; D gene uncertain. Trimming removed 0 bases at V and 1 base at J, with 10 bases between. The CDR3 contains 16 residues. From germline, CDR1 is SNHLY and CDR2 FYNNEI. The chain's CDR3 is CASSEATRGSNQPQHF. CDR3 bases: TGTGCCAGCAGTGAAGCCACCCGGGGAAGCAATCAGCCCCAGCATTTT.

V is TRBV7-9 and J is TRBJ1-2, with D unclear. The V end lost 2 bases, the J end lost 2 bases, and 9 bases lay between the germline ends. The germline V gene encodes CDR1 SEHNR and CDR2 FQNEAQ (reference sequence). CDR3 length: 14 amino acids. The CDR3 loop reads CASSLSARNYGYTF. CDR3 nucleotides: TGTGCCAGCAGCTTATCGGCCAGAAACTATGGCTACACCTTC.

The chain links TRBV6-5 to TRBJ1-1; TRBD1 matches at 11 bases. Germline CDR1 MNHEY, CDR2 SVGAGI. The CDR3 is made up of 16 amino acids. V lost 1 base, J lost 3 bases, and 4 bases stayed unmatched. The CDR3 here is CASSYLRTGGHTEAFF. CDR3 sequence (DNA): TGTGCCAGCAGTTACTTAAGGACAGGGGGCCACACTGAAGCTTTCTTT.

This rearrangement joins TRBV12-5 to TRBJ1-3; D unclear. CDR1 is LGHNT, CDR2 FRNRAP, per germline. The V end lost 6 bases, the J end lost 0 bases, and 6 bases lay between the germline ends. The CDR3 loop spans 13 amino acids. The CDR3 spells CASGSLSGNTIYF. The CDR3 DNA sequence: TGTGCTAGTGGGTCCCTCTCTGGAAACACCATATATTTT.

V usage is TRBV2 and J usage is TRBJ1-6; no clear D gene. CDR3 length equals 15 residues. Germline CDR1 reads SNHLY; CDR2 reads FYNNEI. Trimming left V 2 bases short and J 6 bases short, with 11 bases between. For the CDR3, the DNA is TGTGCCAGCAGTGAAAGCCAGGTCCTTAATTCACCCCTCCACTTT. As protein: CASSESQVLNSPLHF. Combining the CDR3 with reference TRBV2 and TRBJ1-6 gives the whole variable domain EPEVTQTPSHQVTQMGQEVILRCVPISNHLYFYWYRQILGQKVEFLVSFYNNEISEKSEIFDDQFSVERPDGSNFTLKIRSTKLEDSAMYFCASSESQVLNSPLHFGNGTRLTVT.

This chain joins TRBV6-2 or TRBV6-3 and TRBJ1-5; weak D call: TRBD1 (6 bases). The CDR3 contains 16 residues. With 8 bases removed from V and 0 bases from J, the gap between germline ends came to 17 bases. The germline V gene has CDR1 MNHEY and CDR2 SVGEGT. CDR3 sequence (DNA): TGTGCCAGCGGCCGGGGGGGGCCTTATAGCAATCAGCCCCAGCATTTT. The encoded protein is CASGRGGPYSNQPQHF.

V gene TRBV2 combines with J gene TRBJ1-5; D remains ambiguous. The V gene's germline CDR1 is SNHLY and CDR2 FYNNEI. The CDR3 totals 13 residues. V was pared by 9 bases and J by 7 bases, with 16 bases between. The CDR3 sequence is CASVYIVGQPQHF. The CDR3 DNA reads TGTGCCAGTGTGTACATCGTGGGGCAGCCCCAGCATTTT. Full variable domain (outside the CDR3, taken from reference TRBV2 and TRBJ1-5): EPEVTQTPSHQVTQMGQEVILRCVPISNHLYFYWYRQILGQKVEFLVSFYNNEISEKSEIFDDQFSVERPDGSNFTLKIRSTKLEDSAMYFCASVYIVGQPQHFGDGTRLSIL.

The chain joins TRBV4-1 to TRBJ2-7; tentatively, D is TRBD1 or TRBD2 (6 bases each). Germline CDR1 and CDR2: MGHRA and YSYEKL. Trimming stripped 3 bases from V and 5 bases from J, with 11 bases between. The CDR3 extends over 13 amino acids. The chain's CDR3 is CASSHYREDEQYF. The CDR3 DNA reads TGCGCCAGCAGCCACTACAGGGAGGACGAGCAGTACTTC.

The rearrangement uses TRBV27 and TRBJ1-2; D is perhaps TRBD1 (5 bases). Germline V gene lookup returns CDR1 MNHEY and CDR2 SMNVEV (reference sequence). This CDR3 is 13 amino acids long. V gave up 5 bases and J gave up 6 bases, with 13 bases separating them. Here the CDR3 reads CASSPAGTHGYTF. The CDR3 DNA follows: TGTGCCAGCAGTCCCGCCGGGACGCATGGCTACACCTTC.

The genes are TRBV19 and TRBJ1-1; TRBD1 might be the D (6 bases). Per the germline V gene, CDR1 is LNHDA and CDR2 is SQIVND (reference sequence). Trimming shortened V by 6 bases and J by 5 bases, and 13 bases separated the two germline ends. CDR3 size: 13 residues. DNA for the CDR3: TGTGCCAGTAGGCAGGGGTCGGGGACTGAAGCTTTCTTT. Its protein is CASRQGSGTEAFF.

The rearrangement joins TRBV9 to TRBJ2-2, with 8 bases matching TRBD1. J was trimmed by 0 bases and V by 3 bases; bases with no gene match: 4. The CDR3 spans 16 residues. Germline V gives CDR1 SGDLS, CDR2 YYNGEE. DNA for the CDR3: TGTGCCAGCAGCGACGGACAGGGTACGAACACCGGGGAGCTGTTTTTT. It encodes CASSDGQGTNTGELFF. Variable domain in full (rest from reference TRBV9 and TRBJ2-2): DSGVTQTPKHLITATGQRVTLRCSPRSGDLSVYWYQQSLDQGLQFLIQYYNGEERAKGNILERFSAQQFPDLHSELNLSSLELGDSALYFCASSDGQGTNTGELFFGEGSRLTVL.